The rows below give T cell receptor beta chains drawn from one sample of a study of blood T cells in healthy people across ages. Via MiXCR, TCRdb re-called the 5' RACE reads, giving one row per CDR3 protein. Counted here are 850,000 to 1,000,000 distinct CDR3 sequences, around 48% occurring once; the ten biggest clones make up around an eighth. The sequenced sample consisted of blood. These receptors were collected from a man aged 25-45 years in good health. CDR3s include the opening cysteine and the closing phenylalanine or tryptophan.

j_gene	v_gene	CDR3aa
TRBJ1-2	TRBV5-1	CASSATLQGGGYTF
.	TRBV7-9	CASSLALSRIREQYF
TRBJ2-1	TRBV28	CASGRGGLTIYEQFF
TRBJ1-6	TRBV7-2	CASRPRGGDSPLHF
TRBJ2-3	TRBV7-9	CASSSHASGVSDTQYF
TRBJ2-7	TRBV5-1	CASRREEPYEQYF
TRBJ1-1	TRBV30	CAWSVPGITEAFF
TRBJ2-2	TRBV6-2/TRBV6-3	CASSYGGVRAGELFF
TRBJ2-7	TRBV4-1	CASSQAAGSHEQYF
TRBJ1-5	TRBV28	CASTRGGTDVSPQHF
TRBJ2-7	TRBV27	CASSIPRSYEQYF
TRBJ2-3	TRBV7-8	CASSRKTSTDAQYF
TRBJ1-2	TRBV6-5	CASSREGANYGYTF
TRBJ2-5	TRBV18	CAGSGGQEQYF
TRBJ2-7	TRBV6-1	CASSGPGLSYEQYF
TRBJ1-6	TRBV13	CASSLYSGTGNSPLHF
.	TRBV2	CASFSGVSPYNEQYF
TRBJ2-4	TRBV20-1	CSANFNSKNIQYF
TRBJ2-5	TRBV7-9	CASSPSSGLETQYF
TRBJ2-3	TRBV9	CASSVAGGITDTQYF
TRBJ2-7	TRBV12-3/TRBV12-4	CASSVRTPPYEQYF
TRBJ1-1	TRBV25-1	CATGQPPSSTEAFF
TRBJ2-7	TRBV6-1	CASSGTALYEQYF
.	TRBV12-3/TRBV12-4	CASSLATVNEQYF
TRBJ1-1	TRBV6-2/TRBV6-3	CASSYRRNTEAFF
TRBJ1-4	TRBV5-1	CASSLGPEDEKLFF
TRBJ2-3	TRBV7-2	CASSQIWDTQYF
TRBJ2-1	TRBV6-5	CASKQSSYNEQFF
TRBJ2-3	TRBV9	CASSVTGRRADTQYF
TRBJ2-1	TRBV27	CASSLPDSNNEQFF
TRBJ2-3	TRBV7-9	CASSDGLAKDTQYF
TRBJ2-7	TRBV7-2	CASSLARGEYEQYF
TRBJ1-5	TRBV20-1	CSASTGINQPQHF
TRBJ2-5	TRBV24-1	CATSDFSSGMETQYF
TRBJ2-7	TRBV6-5	CASTGTGGLFYEQYF
TRBJ2-7	TRBV29-1	CSVGQALGYEQYF
TRBJ2-3	TRBV4-1	CASSQGALAVNTDTQYF
TRBJ1-4	TRBV9	CASSVAPTGVDNEKLFF
TRBJ2-2	TRBV10-3	CAISGRRELFF
TRBJ2-2	TRBV28	CASSLAGGAGTGELFF